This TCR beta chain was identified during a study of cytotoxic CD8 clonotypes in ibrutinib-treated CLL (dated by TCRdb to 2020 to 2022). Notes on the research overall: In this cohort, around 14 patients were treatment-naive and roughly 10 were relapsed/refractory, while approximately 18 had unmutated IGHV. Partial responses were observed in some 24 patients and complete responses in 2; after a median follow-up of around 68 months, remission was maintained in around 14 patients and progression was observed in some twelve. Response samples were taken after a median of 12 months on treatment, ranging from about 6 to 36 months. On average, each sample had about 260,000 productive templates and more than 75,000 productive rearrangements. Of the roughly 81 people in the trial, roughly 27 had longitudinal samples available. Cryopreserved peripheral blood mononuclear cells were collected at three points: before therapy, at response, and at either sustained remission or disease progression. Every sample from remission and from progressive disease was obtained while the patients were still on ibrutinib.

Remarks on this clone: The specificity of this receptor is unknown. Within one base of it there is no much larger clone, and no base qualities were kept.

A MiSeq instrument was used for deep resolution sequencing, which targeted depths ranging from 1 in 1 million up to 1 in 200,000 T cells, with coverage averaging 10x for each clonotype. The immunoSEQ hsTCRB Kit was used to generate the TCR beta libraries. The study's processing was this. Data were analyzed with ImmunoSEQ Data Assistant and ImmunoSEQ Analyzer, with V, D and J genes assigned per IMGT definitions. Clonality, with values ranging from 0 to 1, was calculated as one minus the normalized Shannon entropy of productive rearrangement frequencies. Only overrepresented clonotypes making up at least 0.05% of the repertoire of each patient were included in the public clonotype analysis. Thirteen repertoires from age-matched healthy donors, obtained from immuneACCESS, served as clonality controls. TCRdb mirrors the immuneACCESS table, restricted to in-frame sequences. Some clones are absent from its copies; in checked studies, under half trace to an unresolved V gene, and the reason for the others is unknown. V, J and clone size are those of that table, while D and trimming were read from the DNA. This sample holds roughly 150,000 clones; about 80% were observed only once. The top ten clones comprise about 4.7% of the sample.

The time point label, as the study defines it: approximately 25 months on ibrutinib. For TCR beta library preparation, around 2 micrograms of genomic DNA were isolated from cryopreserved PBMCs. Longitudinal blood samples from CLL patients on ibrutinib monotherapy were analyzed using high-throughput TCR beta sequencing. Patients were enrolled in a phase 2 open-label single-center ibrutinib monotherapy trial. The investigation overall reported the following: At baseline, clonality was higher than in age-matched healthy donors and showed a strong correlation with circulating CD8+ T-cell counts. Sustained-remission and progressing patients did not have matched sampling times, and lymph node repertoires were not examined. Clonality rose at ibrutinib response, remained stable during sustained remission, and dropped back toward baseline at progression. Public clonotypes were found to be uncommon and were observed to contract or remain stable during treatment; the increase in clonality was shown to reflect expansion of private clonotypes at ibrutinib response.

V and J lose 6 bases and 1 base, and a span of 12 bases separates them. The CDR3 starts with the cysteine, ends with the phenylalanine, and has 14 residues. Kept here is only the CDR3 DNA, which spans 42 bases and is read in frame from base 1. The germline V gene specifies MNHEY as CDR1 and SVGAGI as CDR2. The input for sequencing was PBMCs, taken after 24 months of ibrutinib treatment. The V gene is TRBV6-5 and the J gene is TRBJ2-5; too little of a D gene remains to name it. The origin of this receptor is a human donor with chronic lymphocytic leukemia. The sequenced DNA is TGTGCCAGCAGCCCCCGACTCCTCCAAGAGACCCAGTACTTC. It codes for CASSPRLLQETQYF.